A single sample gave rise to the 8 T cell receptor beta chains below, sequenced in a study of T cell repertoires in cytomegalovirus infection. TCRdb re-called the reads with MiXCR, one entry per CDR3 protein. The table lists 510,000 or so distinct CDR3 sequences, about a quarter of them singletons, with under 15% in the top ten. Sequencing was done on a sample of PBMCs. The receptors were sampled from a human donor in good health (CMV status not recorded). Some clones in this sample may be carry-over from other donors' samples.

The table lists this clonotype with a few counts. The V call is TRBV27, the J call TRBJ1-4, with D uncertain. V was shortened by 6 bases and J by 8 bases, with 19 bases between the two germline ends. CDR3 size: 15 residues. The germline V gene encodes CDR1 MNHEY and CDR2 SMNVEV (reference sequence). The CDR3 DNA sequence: TGTGCCAGCAGCCCCGCGGTGGGGTTTGGAGAAAAACTGTTTTTT. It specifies CASSPAVGFGEKLFF.

CDR3 bases: TGTGCCATCTGGGGCGGGCCCTCCTACAATGAGCAGTTCTTC. Protein sequence: CAIWGGPSYNEQFF. The chain recombines TRBV10-3 with TRBJ2-1, with D tentatively TRBD1 or TRBD2 (5 bases each). CDR1 and CDR2 from the germline V gene are ENHRY and SYGVKD. Between the trimmed V and J ends, which lost 8 bases and 0 bases, there was a span of 11 bases. This CDR3 is 14 amino acids long.

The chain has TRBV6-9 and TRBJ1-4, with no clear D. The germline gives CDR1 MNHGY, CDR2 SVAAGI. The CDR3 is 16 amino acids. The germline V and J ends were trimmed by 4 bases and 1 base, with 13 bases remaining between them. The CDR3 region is CASSWADSLTNEKLFF. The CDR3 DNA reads TGTGCCAGCAGTTGGGCGGATAGCTTAACTAATGAAAAACTGTTTTTT.

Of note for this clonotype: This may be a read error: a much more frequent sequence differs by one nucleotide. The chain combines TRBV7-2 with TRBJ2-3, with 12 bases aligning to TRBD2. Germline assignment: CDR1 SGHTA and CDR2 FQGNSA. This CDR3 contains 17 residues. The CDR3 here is CASNLALAGGFTDTQYF. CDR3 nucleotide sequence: TGTGCCAGCAACTTAGCACTAGCGGGAGGTTTCACAGATACGCAGTATTTT.

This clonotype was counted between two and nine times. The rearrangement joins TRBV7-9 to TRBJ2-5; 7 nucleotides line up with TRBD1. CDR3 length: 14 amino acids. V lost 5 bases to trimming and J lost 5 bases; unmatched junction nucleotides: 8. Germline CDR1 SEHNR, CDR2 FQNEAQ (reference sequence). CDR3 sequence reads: CASSNRQGLETQYF. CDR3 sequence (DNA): TGTGCCAGCAGCAATCGACAGGGCTTGGAGACCCAGTACTTC.

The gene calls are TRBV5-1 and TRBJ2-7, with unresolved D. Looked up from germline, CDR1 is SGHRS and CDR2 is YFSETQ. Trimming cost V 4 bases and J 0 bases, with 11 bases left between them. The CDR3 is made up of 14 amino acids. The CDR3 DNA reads TGCGCCAGCAGCCGTCCCGGTTCCTCCTACGAGCAGTACTTC. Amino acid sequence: CASSRPGSSYEQYF.

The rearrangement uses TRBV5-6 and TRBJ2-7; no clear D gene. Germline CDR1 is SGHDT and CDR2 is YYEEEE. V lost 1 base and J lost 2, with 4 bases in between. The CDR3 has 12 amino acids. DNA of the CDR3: TGTGCCAGCAGCTTGCGGACCTACGAGCAGTACGTC. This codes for CASSLRTYEQYV.

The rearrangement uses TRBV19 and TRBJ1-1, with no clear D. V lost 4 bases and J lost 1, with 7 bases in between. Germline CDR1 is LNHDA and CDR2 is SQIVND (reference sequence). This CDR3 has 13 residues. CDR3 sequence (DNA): TGTGCCAGTAGTAATCAGGAGAACACTGAAGCTTTCTTT. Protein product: CASSNQENTEAFF.